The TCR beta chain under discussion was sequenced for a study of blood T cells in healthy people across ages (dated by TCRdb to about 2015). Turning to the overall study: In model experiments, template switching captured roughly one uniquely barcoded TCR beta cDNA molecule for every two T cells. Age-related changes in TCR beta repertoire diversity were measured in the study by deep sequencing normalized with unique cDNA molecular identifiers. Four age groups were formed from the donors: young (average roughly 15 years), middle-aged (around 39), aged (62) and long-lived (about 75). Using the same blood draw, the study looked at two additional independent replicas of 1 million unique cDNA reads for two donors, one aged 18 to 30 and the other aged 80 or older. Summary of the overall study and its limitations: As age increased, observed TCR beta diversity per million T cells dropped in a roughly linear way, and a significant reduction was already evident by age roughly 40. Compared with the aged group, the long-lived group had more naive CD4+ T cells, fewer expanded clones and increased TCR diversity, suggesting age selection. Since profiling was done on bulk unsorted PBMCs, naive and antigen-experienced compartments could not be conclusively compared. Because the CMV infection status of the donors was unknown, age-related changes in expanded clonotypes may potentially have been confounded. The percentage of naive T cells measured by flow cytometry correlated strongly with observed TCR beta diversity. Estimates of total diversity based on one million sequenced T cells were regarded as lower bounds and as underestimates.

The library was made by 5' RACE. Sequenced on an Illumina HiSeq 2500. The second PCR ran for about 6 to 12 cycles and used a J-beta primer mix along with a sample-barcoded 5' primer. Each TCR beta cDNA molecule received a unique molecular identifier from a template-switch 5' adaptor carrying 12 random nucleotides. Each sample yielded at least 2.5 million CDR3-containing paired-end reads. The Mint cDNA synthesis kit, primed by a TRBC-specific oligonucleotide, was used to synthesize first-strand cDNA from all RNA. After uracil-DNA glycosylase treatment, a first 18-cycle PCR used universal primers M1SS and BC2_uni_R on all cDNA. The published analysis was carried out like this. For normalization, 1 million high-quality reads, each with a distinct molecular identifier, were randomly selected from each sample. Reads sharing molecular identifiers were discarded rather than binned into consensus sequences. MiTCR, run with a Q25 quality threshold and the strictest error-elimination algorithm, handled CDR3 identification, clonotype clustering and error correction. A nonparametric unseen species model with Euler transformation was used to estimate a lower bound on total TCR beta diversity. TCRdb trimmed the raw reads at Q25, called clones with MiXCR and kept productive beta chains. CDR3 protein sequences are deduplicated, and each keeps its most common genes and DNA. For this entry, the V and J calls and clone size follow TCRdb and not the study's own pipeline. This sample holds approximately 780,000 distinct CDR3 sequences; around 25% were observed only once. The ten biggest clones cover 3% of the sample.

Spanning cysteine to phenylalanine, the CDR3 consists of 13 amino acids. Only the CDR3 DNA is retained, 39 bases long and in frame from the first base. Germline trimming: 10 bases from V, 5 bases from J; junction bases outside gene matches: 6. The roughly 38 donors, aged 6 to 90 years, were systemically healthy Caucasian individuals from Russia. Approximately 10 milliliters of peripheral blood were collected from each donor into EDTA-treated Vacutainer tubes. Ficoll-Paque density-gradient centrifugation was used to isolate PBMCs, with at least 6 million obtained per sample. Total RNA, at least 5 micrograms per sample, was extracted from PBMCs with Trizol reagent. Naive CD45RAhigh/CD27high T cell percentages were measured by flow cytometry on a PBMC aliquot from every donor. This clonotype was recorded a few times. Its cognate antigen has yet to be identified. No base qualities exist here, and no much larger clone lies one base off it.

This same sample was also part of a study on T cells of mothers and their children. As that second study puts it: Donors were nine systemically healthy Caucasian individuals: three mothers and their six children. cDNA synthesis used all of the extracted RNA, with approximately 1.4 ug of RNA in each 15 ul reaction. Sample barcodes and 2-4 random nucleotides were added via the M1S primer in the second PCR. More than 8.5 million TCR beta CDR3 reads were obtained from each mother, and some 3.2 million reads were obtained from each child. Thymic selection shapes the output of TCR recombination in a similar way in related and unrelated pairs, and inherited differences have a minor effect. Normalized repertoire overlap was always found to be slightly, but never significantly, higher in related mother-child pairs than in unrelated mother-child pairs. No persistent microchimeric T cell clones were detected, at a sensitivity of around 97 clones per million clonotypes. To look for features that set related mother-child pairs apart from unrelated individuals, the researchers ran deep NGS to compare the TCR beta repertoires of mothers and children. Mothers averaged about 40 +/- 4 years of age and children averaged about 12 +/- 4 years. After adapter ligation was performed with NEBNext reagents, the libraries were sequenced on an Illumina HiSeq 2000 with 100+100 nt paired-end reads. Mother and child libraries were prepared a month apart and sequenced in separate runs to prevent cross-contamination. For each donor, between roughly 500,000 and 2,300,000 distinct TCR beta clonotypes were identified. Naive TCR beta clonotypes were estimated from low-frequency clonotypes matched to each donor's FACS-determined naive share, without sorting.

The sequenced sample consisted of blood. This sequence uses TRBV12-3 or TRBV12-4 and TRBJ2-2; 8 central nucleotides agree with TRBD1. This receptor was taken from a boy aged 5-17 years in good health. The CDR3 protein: CATRTGRTGELFF. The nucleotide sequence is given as TGTGCCACTCGGACAGGGAGGACCGGGGAGCTGTTTTTT.